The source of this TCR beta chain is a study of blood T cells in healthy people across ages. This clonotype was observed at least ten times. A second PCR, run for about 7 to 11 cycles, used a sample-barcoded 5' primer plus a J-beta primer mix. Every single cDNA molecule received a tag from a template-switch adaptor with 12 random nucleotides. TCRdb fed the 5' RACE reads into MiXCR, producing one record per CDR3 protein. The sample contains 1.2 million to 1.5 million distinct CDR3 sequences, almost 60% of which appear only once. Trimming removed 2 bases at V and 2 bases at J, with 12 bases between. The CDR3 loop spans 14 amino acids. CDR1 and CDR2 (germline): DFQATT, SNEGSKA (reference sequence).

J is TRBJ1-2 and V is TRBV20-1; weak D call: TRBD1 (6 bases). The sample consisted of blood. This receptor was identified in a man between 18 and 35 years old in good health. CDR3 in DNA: TGCAGTGCTAGATACAGGGTGGGGAACTATGGCTACACCTTC. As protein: CSARYRVGNYGYTF.